This TCR beta chain comes out of a study of CD8+CD57+ T cells in acquired aplastic anemia. Whole-study findings and limits: Patients and controls had in common some 30 CD8+ CDR3 sequences. Patient and control CD8+ Simpson's diversity was not significantly different.

Ten or more counts support this clonotype. What it recognizes is unknown. This CDR3 is built from 18 residues. CDR1 and CDR2 (germline): SEHNR, FQNEAQ (reference sequence). Trimming removed 1 base at V and 0 bases at J, with 16 bases between. The template for TCR beta VDJ and CDR3 sequence profiling was genomic DNA. MiXCR was run by TCRdb on the reads, yielding one entry per CDR3 protein. The sample carries 150,000 to 200,000 distinct CDR3 sequences, around 45% recorded once. Sequences were obtained from sorted CD4+, CD8+, or CD8+CD57+ T cells (not recorded which) from PBMCs. The chain has TRBV7-9 and TRBJ1-3; no firm D call. This sequence was found in a human donor in good health. Here the CDR3 DNA reads TGTGCCAGCAGCTTAGGTGGAGGGATCCAAATCTCTGGAAACACCATATATTTT. This translates into CASSLGGGIQISGNTIYF. Filled out from reference TRBV7-9 and TRBJ1-3, the complete variable domain reads DTGVSQNPRHKITKRGQNVTFRCDPISEHNRLYWYRQTLGQGPEFLTYFQNEAQLEKSRLLSDRFSAERPKGSFSTLEIQRTEQGDSAMYLCASSLGGGIQISGNTIYFGEGSWLTVV.